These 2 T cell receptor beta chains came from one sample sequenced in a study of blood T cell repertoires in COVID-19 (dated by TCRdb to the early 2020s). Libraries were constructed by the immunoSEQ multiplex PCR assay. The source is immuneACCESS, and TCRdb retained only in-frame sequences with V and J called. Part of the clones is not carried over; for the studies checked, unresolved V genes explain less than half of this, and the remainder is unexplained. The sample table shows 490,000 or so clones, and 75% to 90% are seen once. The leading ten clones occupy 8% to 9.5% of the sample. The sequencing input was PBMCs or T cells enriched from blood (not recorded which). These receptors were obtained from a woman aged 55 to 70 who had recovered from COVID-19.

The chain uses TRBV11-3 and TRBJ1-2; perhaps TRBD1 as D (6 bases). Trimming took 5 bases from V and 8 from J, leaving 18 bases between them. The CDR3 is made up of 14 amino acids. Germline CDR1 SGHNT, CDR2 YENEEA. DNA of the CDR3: TGTGCCAGCAGCCGCGATGACAGGATAGGGGGCTACACCTTC. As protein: CASSRDDRIGGYTF.

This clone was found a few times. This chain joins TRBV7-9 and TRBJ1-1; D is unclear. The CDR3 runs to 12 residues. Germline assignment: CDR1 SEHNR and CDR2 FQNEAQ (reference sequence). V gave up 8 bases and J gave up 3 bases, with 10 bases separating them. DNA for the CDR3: TGTGCCAGCGCCCCGAGGGACACTGAAGCTTTCTTT. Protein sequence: CASAPRDTEAFF.